Reported below is one T cell receptor (beta chain). Its antigen remains unknown. This entry comes from a study of cytomegalovirus exposure and HLA in healthy donors. Study-wide context: The 90 to 150 validation repertoires and the roughly 670 first-cohort repertoires shared a platform, a later analysis reported. Study findings and constraints: The listing of 150 or so TCR beta chains classed them as cytomegalovirus-associated. Despite most TCR sequences being rare, some public TCRs occurred in many donors. Subsequent analysis revealed that first-cohort TCR clusters tended to co-occur in the 110 or so validation repertoires.

Trimming removed 0 bases from V and 2 bases from J; junction bases left unmatched: 12. CDR1 is LGHNA, CDR2 YNFKEQ, per germline. The CDR3 totals 19 residues. Repertoires were generated with immunoSEQ multiplex PCR, while TCRdb's copy carries only in-frame clones and drops some. Of 170,000 or so clones detected, approximately 84% appear once; the ten largest clones hold roughly 2.8%. This TCR was sampled from a woman aged 18-29 years in good health and CMV-seropositive. Sequencing was done on a sample of PBMCs. V and J are TRBV4-2 and TRBJ2-3; TRBD2 agrees at 9 bases. The CDR3 nucleotides are TGTGCCAGCAGCCAAGATCTAAGGCTAGCGGGGCGACCCACAGATACGCAGTATTTT. Translated, it gives CASSQDLRLAGRPTDTQYF.